This TCR beta chain was captured by sequencing in a study of T-cell memory formation after mild COVID-19. Study in general: Largely donor-specific TCR clusters were found.

Study-wide results and caveats: Contracting CD8+ clones were enriched in EMRA, CD4+ mainly in CM and EM.

Trimming removed 4 bases from V and 4 bases from J; junction bases left unmatched: 7. CDR3 length: 14 amino acids. Germline V gene sequence: CDR1 GTSNPN, CDR2 SVGIG (reference sequence). MiXCR, applied by TCRdb to the 5' RACE reads, yields one record per CDR3 protein. Here the sample spans fewer than 35,000 distinct CDR3 sequences, 15% to 20% being singletons. There are a few counts of this clonotype. The antigen is undetermined. This receptor was taken from an adult who had mild COVID-19 (a few samples of this study predate the infection). Cell type and time point are not known. The chain uses TRBV30 and TRBJ2-1; 7 bases fit TRBD1. The material sequenced was PBMCs or a T cell subset sorted from them (not recorded which). CDR3 residues: CAWMIGGDYNEQFF. CDR3 DNA sequence: TGTGCCTGGATGATAGGGGGCGATTACAATGAGCAGTTCTTC.